This T cell receptor (beta chain) was observed in a study of T cell responses to AZD1222 COVID-19 vaccine. Concerning this clone itself: The antigen remains unidentified.

Using immunoSEQ multiplex PCR, the repertoire was profiled, and TCRdb retains in-frame clones only, with some absent. The table shows more than 140,000 clones, with about 87% occurring only once. Whole-study results and caveats: Donors were largely white British and mainly female; clonal diversity was possibly underestimated. Unmutated variant regions are reportedly targeted by nearly half of spike-specific TCRs.

Germline lookup yields CDR1 SGHAT and CDR2 FQDESV (reference sequence). V lost 4 bases to trimming and J lost 1 base, with 13 bases between them. CDR3 length: 15 amino acids. The starting material was peripheral blood, obtained on day 0 of MenACWY control vaccination. The V call is TRBV11-1, the J call TRBJ1-1; possible D gene TRBD1, 6 bases. The clonotype originates from an adult in good health. The CDR3 DNA is TGTGCCAGCAGCTCCCCGTTGACAGGGAACACTGAAGCTTTCTTT. Its translation is CASSSPLTGNTEAFF.